A single sample gave rise to the 10 T cell receptor beta chains below, sequenced in a study of PD-1 blockade in mismatch repair-deficient tumors (dated by TCRdb to the late 2010s). Libraries were constructed by the immunoSEQ multiplex PCR assay. As stored in TCRdb, this immuneACCESS dataset retains in-frame rearrangements with V and J assigned. A fraction of the clones does not appear; measured against another copy, unresolved V genes explain less than half of the discrepancy, and the remainder lacks a known reason. The sample table lists some 66,000 clones, about 91% of them with a count of one. Jointly, the top ten make up roughly 13% of the sample. Specimen: peripheral blood, collected 52 weeks after starting pembrolizumab. The origin of the receptors is an adult with mismatch repair-deficient cancer.

The V call is TRBV28, the J call TRBJ1-5; 11 bases are a match to TRBD1. Germline CDR1 and CDR2: MDHEN and SYDVKM. This CDR3 spans 15 amino acids. With 6 bases clipped from V and 5 bases from J, the junction kept 6 bases outside the gene matches. DNA of the CDR3: TGTGCCAGCAGAGAGGACAGGGGGCCCCATCAGCCCCAGCATTTT. Translated, it gives CASREDRGPHQPQHF.

The chain joins TRBV11-2 to TRBJ1-4, with D perhaps TRBD1 (6 bases). Trimming stripped 2 bases from V and 6 bases from J, with 13 bases between. Germline V gene data show CDR1 as SGHAT and CDR2 as FQNNGV. The CDR3 loop spans 15 amino acids. The CDR3 sequence: CASSLLGGFDEKLFF. The DNA for the CDR3 is TGTGCCAGCAGCTTATTAGGGGGTTTTGATGAAAAACTGTTTTTT. Based on the CDR3 plus reference TRBV11-2 and TRBJ1-4, the full variable domain is EAGVAQSPRYKIIEKRQSVAFWCNPISGHATLYWYQQILGQGPKLLIQFQNNGVVDDSQLPKDRFSAERLKGVDSTLKIQPAKLEDSAVYLCASSLLGGFDEKLFFGSGTQLSVL.

The CDR3 sequence: CASSGGLSTDTQYF. The CDR3 DNA sequence: TGTGCCAGCAGTGGGGGACTTAGCACAGATACGCAGTATTTT. This rearrangement joins TRBV6-1 to TRBJ2-3, with D possibly matching TRBD2 (6 bases). V was pared by 4 bases and J by 0 bases, with 8 bases between. The germline CDR1 and CDR2 sequences are MNHNS and SASEGT. The CDR3 runs to 14 residues.

J is TRBJ2-3 and V is TRBV29-1; 10 bases agree with TRBD2. The V gene's germline CDR1 is SQVTM and CDR2 ANQGSEA. The junction had 4 bases not matched to a gene; V was cut back by 6 bases and J by 1 base. The CDR3 covers 14 residues. DNA of the CDR3: TGCAGCGTGGCCGGGACTAGCGGCACAGATACGCAGTATTTT. Its translation: CSVAGTSGTDTQYF.

The DNA for the CDR3 is TGTGCCAGTAGTTCGTGGGACAGGGGCCCGTCTGAAGCTTTCTTT. Amino acid sequence: CASSSWDRGPSEAFF. The genes are TRBV19 and TRBJ1-1, with 10 bases fitting TRBD1. Trimming removed 5 bases from V and 6 bases from J; junction bases left unmatched: 9. CDR3 length: 15 amino acids. Looked up from germline, CDR1 is LNHDA and CDR2 is SQIVND (reference sequence).

The chain links TRBV5-1 to TRBJ2-7; D is undetermined. V lost 2 bases, J lost 6 bases, and 12 bases lay in between. The CDR3 has 13 amino acids. Germline CDR1 and CDR2: SGHRS and YFSETQ. In DNA, the CDR3 is TGCGCCAGCAGCTTAGAAGGACGAGGCGAGCAGTACTTC. Residues: CASSLEGRGEQYF.

The CDR3 reads CAWKLGGEQFF. The CDR3 DNA follows: TGTGCCTGGAAGTTGGGCGGGGAGCAGTTCTTC. The chain joins TRBV30 to TRBJ2-1, with D possibly being TRBD2 (5 bases). The CDR3 loop spans 11 amino acids. Trimming removed 4 bases at V and 10 bases at J, with 11 bases between. CDR1 and CDR2 from the germline V gene are GTSNPN and SVGIG (reference sequence).

The chain couples TRBV7-9 to TRBJ2-7; possibly TRBD1 for D (6 bases). The CDR3 length is 14 residues. Trimming left V 5 bases short and J 3 bases short, with 14 bases between. CDR1 and CDR2 (germline): SEHNR, FQNEAQ (reference sequence). The CDR3 nucleotides are TGTGCCAGCAGCCCAGGACAGTCGATCTACGAGCAGTACTTC. This codes for CASSPGQSIYEQYF.

This clone was seen a few times. V gene TRBV27 combines with J gene TRBJ2-7; 9 bases are shared with TRBD2. Trimming removed 3 bases from V and 6 bases from J; junction bases left unmatched: 3. CDR3 length: 13 residues. CDR1 and CDR2 (germline): MNHEY, SMNVEV (reference sequence). CDR3 residues: CASSFTAGGEQYF. The CDR3 DNA follows: TGTGCCAGCAGTTTCACAGCGGGAGGCGAGCAGTACTTC.

The chain links TRBV18 to TRBJ2-3; 13 nucleotides match TRBD2. Germline CDR1 is KGHSH and CDR2 is LQKENI. There are 16 residues in the CDR3. V lost 8 bases to trimming and J lost 2 bases; unmatched junction nucleotides: 7. The chain's CDR3 is CASTWTSGSPTDTQYF. CDR3 nucleotide sequence: TGTGCCAGCACATGGACTAGCGGGAGTCCCACAGATACGCAGTATTTT.